These T cell receptor beta chains were read from a single sample in a study of blood T cell repertoires in COVID-19. Assay used: immunoSEQ multiplex PCR; TCRdb lists only in-frame clones, some missing. Here the sample spans fewer than 85,000 clones, approximately 85% being singletons. Sequenced input: peripheral blood. Receptors were obtained from an elderly man with acute or convalescent COVID-19. CDR3s include the opening cysteine and the closing phenylalanine or tryptophan. D genes are given only for firm matches. The size field is filled for only some rows; it gives once, few, many or a size class.

V,J,D,size,CDR3,DNA
TRBV29-1,TRBJ1-4,-,-,CSVGAGDEKLFF,TGCAGCGTTGGTGCGGGGGACGAAAAACTGTTTTTT
TRBV5-4,TRBJ2-6,TRBD1,-,CASSDRGSGANVLTF,TGTGCCAGCAGCGACAGGGGTTCTGGGGCCAACGTCCTGACTTTC
TRBV11-2,TRBJ2-1,-,-,CASSFGTPEYEQFF,TGTGCCAGCAGCTTCGGGACTCCGGAGTATGAGCAGTTCTTC
TRBV19,TRBJ2-7,TRBD1,-,CASSISTGTGSYEQYF,TGTGCCAGTAGTATTAGCACCGGGACAGGGTCCTACGAGCAGTACTTC
TRBV28,TRBJ2-1,TRBD1,few,CASRWGQGVSSSYNEQFF,TGTGCCAGCAGGTGGGGACAGGGGGTTTCAAGCTCCTACAATGAGCAGTTCTTC
TRBV5-1,TRBJ2-2,TRBD2,-,CASSSTRLAGGTGELFF,TGCGCCAGCAGCTCGACTCGGCTAGCGGGGGGGACCGGGGAGCTGTTTTTT
TRBV27,TRBJ2-3,-,-,CASSLESRRRASTDTQYF,TGTGCCAGCAGTTTAGAGTCTCGGCGCAGGGCCTCCACAGATACGCAGTATTTT
TRBV7-3,TRBJ2-3,TRBD2,-,CASSSGGETDTQYF,TGTGCCAGCAGCTCGGGGGGAGAAACAGATACGCAGTATTTT
TRBV7-9,TRBJ2-5,-,-,CASSFSTDLQETQYF,TGTGCCAGCAGCTTCAGCACAGATCTACAAGAGACCCAGTACTTC
TRBV7-9,TRBJ2-3,TRBD1,-,CASSLRQGLRGTDTQYF,TGTGCCAGCAGCTTGAGACAGGGGTTGAGGGGCACAGATACGCAGTATTTT
TRBV19,TRBJ1-2,TRBD1,-,CASSNLRITTGVKNYGYTF,TGTGCCAGTAGTAACCTCCGAATAACTACAGGGGTGAAGAACTATGGCTACACCTTC
TRBV30,TRBJ1-4,-,-,CAWSTAGLNEKLFF,TGTGCCTGGAGCACGGCAGGGTTGAATGAAAAACTGTTTTTT
TRBV6-5,TRBJ2-7,TRBD1,few,CASSYSGQEEPYEQYF,TGTGCCAGCAGTTATTCGGGACAGGAGGAGCCCTACGAGCAGTACTTC
TRBV19,TRBJ2-7,TRBD1,-,CASSFRDRPYEQYF,TGTGCCAGTAGCTTCCGGGACAGGCCCTACGAGCAGTACTTC
TRBV7-6,TRBJ2-2,TRBD1,-,CASSLEGGRLTGELFF,TGTGCCAGCAGCTTAGAAGGGGGCAGATTGACCGGGGAGCTGTTTTTT
TRBV18,TRBJ1-1,TRBD1,-,CASSPPSRGRARTEAFF,TGTGCCAGCTCACCACCGAGCAGGGGGAGAGCGAGGACTGAAGCTTTCTTT
TRBV2,TRBJ2-3,-,-,CASSELRRGGTDTQYF,TGTGCCAGCAGTGAGTTGCGCAGGGGAGGCACAGATACGCAGTATTTT
TRBV9,TRBJ1-2,-,-,CASSVVGAGGDGYTF,TGTGCCAGCAGCGTAGTTGGCGCGGGGGGGGATGGCTACACCTTC
TRBV27,TRBJ1-1,TRBD1,-,CASSFTRPGQGTYKAFF,TGTGCCAGCAGTTTTACCCGACCGGGACAGGGAACATATAAAGCTTTCTTT
TRBV5-1,TRBJ2-1,-,-,CASSGRLPRSYNEQFF,TGCGCCAGCAGCGGCAGGCTCCCGCGCTCCTACAATGAGCAGTTCTTC
TRBV10-3,TRBJ2-5,-,-,CAISEQFQETQYF,TGTGCCATCAGTGAACAGTTCCAAGAGACCCAGTACTTC
TRBV3-1/TRBV3-2,TRBJ2-5,-,-,CASSERSGQYF,TGTGCCAGCAGCGAAAGGAGTGGCCAGTACTTC
TRBV9,TRBJ2-1,TRBD2,-,CASSPRIAGVFEQFF,TGTGCCAGCAGCCCCCGGATAGCGGGGGTATTTGAGCAGTTCTTC
TRBV7-2,TRBJ1-2,TRBD1,-,CASSSAGQGAGGYTF,TGTGCCAGCAGCTCTGCGGGACAGGGGGCTGGAGGCTACACCTTC
TRBV28,TRBJ1-5,TRBD1,-,CASSFIGQVKGYSNQPQHF,TGTGCCAGCAGTTTCATAGGACAGGTAAAAGGCTATAGCAATCAGCCCCAGCATTTT
TRBV9,TRBJ1-2,-,-,CASSVEGHSYGYTF,TGTGCCAGCAGCGTAGAGGGACACAGCTATGGCTACACCTTC
TRBV5-4,TRBJ2-5,TRBD2,-,CASSPRTSGGEETQYF,TGTGCCAGCAGCCCTCGGACTAGCGGGGGGGAAGAGACCCAGTACTTC
TRBV19,TRBJ1-5,TRBD1,-,CASSLGTGGNQPQHF,TGTGCCAGTAGTCTTGGGACAGGGGGCAATCAGCCCCAGCATTTT
TRBV19,TRBJ2-5,TRBD2,-,CASSIDPRKASGGAETQYF,TGTGCCAGTAGTATAGATCCCAGGAAGGCCAGCGGGGGGGCGGAGACCCAGTACTTC
TRBV3-1/TRBV3-2,TRBJ2-7,-,once,CASSQGLPSYEQYF,TGTGCCAGCAGCCAAGGACTACCATCCTACGAGCAGTACTTC
TRBV9,TRBJ2-7,-,once,CASSVGQDSSYEQYF,TGTGCCAGCAGCGTAGGACAGGACAGTTCCTACGAGCAGTACTTC
TRBV27,TRBJ2-7,TRBD2,-,CASSLFSSGSYEQYF,TGTGCCAGCAGTTTATTTTCTAGCGGGAGCTACGAGCAGTACTTC
TRBV6-4,TRBJ1-1,TRBD1,-,CASSDSDRGHTEAFF,TGTGCCAGCAGTGACTCGGACAGGGGGCACACTGAAGCTTTCTTT
TRBV27,TRBJ2-7,TRBD1,-,CASSLGQGASYEQYF,TGTGCCAGCAGTTTGGGCCAGGGGGCTTCCTACGAGCAGTACTTC
TRBV7-2,TRBJ2-3,TRBD2,-,CASSQQGTPGLAGLDTQYF,TGTGCCAGCAGCCAACAAGGAACCCCGGGACTAGCGGGGTTGGATACGCAGTATTTT
TRBV5-1,TRBJ2-7,TRBD2,-,CASRAGTSGSYEQYF,TGCGCCAGCAGGGCCGGGACTAGCGGCTCCTACGAGCAGTACTTC
TRBV10-1,TRBJ2-7,TRBD2,-,CASRVNPGLAGGYEQYF,TGCGCCAGCAGAGTGAATCCGGGACTAGCGGGAGGCTACGAGCAGTACTTC
TRBV6-5,TRBJ2-3,TRBD1,-,CASRGTGTDTQYF,TGTGCCAGCAGGGGGACAGGGACAGATACGCAGTATTTT
TRBV10-3,TRBJ2-5,TRBD1,-,CATGTGIQETQYF,TGTGCCACCGGGACAGGGATACAAGAGACCCAGTACTTC
TRBV5-8,TRBJ2-1,-,-,CASSVTVLGNNEQFF,TGTGCCAGCAGCGTGACAGTACTTGGGAACAATGAGCAGTTCTTC
TRBV6-2/TRBV6-3,TRBJ1-5,-,once,CASSYRGASQPQHF,TGTGCCAGCAGTTATAGGGGTGCATCCCAGCCCCAGCATTTT
TRBV28,TRBJ1-2,-,-,CASSLGAVAVNYGYTF,TGTGCCAGCAGTTTGGGGGCCGTGGCAGTTAACTATGGCTACACCTTC
TRBV6-5,TRBJ1-1,TRBD1,-,CASRGTGHSEAFF,TGTGCCAGCAGGGGGACAGGGCATAGTGAAGCTTTCTTT
TRBV27,TRBJ2-7,TRBD2,once,CASSLRTPSAGGSDEQYF,TGTGCCAGCAGTTTAAGGACCCCTTCAGCGGGAGGTTCCGACGAGCAGTACTTC